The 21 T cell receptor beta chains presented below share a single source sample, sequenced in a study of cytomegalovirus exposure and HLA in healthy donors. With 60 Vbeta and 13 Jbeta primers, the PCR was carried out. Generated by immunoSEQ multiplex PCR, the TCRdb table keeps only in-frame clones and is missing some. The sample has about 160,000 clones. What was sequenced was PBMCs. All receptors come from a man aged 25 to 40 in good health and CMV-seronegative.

The DNA of the CDR3 is TGCAGCGTTGGGGAAGCGGGCGTGGGCGAGCAGTACTTC. Its protein is CSVGEAGVGEQYF. The gene calls are TRBV29-1 and TRBJ2-7; D is perhaps TRBD2 (6 bases). Germline CDR1 SQVTM, CDR2 ANQGSEA. The length of the CDR3 is 13 residues. The V end was cut by 4 bases, the J end by 6 bases, with 16 bases between.

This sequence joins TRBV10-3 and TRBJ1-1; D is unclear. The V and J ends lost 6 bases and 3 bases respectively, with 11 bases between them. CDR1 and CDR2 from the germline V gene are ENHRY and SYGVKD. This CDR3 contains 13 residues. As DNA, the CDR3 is TGTGCCATCAGCAGACAAGGTGACACTGAAGCTTTCTTT. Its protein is CAISRQGDTEAFF.

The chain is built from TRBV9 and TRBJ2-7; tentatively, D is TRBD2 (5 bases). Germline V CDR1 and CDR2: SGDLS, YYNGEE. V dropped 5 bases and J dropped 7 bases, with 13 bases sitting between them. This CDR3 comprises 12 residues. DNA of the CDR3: TGTGCCAGCAGTCCCATCAGCGGAGAGCAGTACTTC. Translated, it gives CASSPISGEQYF.

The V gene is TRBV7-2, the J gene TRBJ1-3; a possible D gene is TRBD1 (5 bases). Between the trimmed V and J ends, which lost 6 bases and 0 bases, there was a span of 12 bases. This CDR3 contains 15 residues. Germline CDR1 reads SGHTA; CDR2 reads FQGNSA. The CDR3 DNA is TGTGCCAGCAGTCTGACAGTATACTCTGGAAACACCATATATTTT. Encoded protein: CASSLTVYSGNTIYF.

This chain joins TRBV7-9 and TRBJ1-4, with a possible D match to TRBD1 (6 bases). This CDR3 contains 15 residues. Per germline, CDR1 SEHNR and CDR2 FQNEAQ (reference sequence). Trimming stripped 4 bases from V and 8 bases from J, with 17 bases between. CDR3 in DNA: TGTGCCAGCAGCTCCCCGGGGGGGCGCACGGAAAAACTGTTTTTT. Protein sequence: CASSSPGGRTEKLFF.

CDR3: CASSFRSGTVTGELFF. The CDR3 DNA is TGTGCCAGCAGCTTCCGATCCGGGACAGTCACCGGGGAGCTGTTTTTT. V usage is TRBV7-8 and J usage is TRBJ2-2; 7 positions match TRBD1. Germline CDR1 SGHVS, CDR2 FQNEAQ. V was pared by 3 bases and J by 4 bases, with 8 bases of the junction left unmatched. The CDR3 runs to 16 residues.

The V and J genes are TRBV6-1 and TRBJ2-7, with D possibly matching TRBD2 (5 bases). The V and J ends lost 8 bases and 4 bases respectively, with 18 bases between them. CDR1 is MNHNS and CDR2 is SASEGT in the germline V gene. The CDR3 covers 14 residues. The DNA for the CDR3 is TGTGCCAGCGCTCCGGTGGGGAGAAATTACGAGCAGTACTTC. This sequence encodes CASAPVGRNYEQYF.

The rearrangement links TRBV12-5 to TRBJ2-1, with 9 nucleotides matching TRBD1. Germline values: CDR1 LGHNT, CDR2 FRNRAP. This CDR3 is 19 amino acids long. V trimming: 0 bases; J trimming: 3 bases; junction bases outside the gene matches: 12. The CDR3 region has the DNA TGTGCTAGTGGTTTGGTAAAGGGATGGGGGACAGGGAACTACAATGAGCAGTTCTTC. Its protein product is CASGLVKGWGTGNYNEQFF.

CDR3 nucleotide sequence: TGTGCCAGCAGCCCCCGCAGGGGATCGCGGGAGTTTGGCAATGAGCAGTTCTTC. Protein: CASSPRRGSREFGNEQFF. The chain joins TRBV7-8 to TRBJ2-1; the D gene is possibly TRBD2 (7 bases). Germline CDR1 reads SGHVS; CDR2 reads FQNEAQ. Trimming removed 5 bases at V and 6 bases at J, with 26 bases between. This CDR3 has 18 amino acids.

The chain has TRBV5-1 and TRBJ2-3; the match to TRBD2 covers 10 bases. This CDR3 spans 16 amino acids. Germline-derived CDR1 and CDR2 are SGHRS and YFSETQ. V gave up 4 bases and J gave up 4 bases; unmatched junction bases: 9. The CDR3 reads CASSPAASGSADTQYF. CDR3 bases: TGCGCCAGCAGCCCTGCAGCTAGCGGGAGCGCAGATACGCAGTATTTT.

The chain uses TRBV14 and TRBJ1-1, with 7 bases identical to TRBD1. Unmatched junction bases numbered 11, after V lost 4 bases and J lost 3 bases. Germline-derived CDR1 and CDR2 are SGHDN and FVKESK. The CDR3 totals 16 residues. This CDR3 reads CASSPSLGQRDTEAFF. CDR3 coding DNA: TGTGCCAGCAGCCCAAGTCTGGGACAGAGAGACACTGAAGCTTTCTTT.

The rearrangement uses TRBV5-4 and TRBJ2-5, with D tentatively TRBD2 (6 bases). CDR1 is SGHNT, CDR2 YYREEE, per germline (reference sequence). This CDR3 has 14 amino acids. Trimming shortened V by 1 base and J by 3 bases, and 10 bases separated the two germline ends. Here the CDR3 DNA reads TGTGCCAGCAGCTTGAGCCCGGGGGAAGAGACCCAGTACTTC. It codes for CASSLSPGEETQYF.

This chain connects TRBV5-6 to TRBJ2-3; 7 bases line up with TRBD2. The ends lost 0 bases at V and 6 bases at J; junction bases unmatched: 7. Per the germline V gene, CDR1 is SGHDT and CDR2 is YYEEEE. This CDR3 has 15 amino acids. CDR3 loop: CASSLAWEGVDTQYF. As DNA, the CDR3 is TGTGCCAGCAGCTTGGCTTGGGAGGGAGTTGATACGCAGTATTTT.

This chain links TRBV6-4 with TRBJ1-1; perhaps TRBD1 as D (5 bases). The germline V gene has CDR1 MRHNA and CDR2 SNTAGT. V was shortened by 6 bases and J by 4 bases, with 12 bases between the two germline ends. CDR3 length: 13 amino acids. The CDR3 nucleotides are TGTGCCAGCAGCACGCAGGGAGGCACTGAAGCTTTCTTT. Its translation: CASSTQGGTEAFF.

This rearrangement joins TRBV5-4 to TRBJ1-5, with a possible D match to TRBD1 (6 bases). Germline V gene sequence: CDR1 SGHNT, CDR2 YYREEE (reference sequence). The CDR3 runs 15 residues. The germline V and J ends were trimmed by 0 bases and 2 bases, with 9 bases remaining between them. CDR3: CASSLAGGGNQPQHF. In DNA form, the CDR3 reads TGTGCCAGCAGCTTGGCTGGGGGCGGCAATCAGCCCCAGCATTTT.

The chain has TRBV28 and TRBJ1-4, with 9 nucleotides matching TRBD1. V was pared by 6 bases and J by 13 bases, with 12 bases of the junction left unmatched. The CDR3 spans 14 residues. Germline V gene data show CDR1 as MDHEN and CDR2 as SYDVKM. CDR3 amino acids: CASSQGGQGRGLFF. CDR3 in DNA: TGTGCCAGCAGCCAAGGGGGACAGGGTAGAGGACTGTTTTTT.

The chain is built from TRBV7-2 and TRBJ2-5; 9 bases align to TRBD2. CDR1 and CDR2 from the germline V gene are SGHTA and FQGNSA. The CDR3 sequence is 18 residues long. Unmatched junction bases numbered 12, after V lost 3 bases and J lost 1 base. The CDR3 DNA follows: TGTGCCAGCAGCTTTATGATACTAGCGGGTCCTGTCCAAGAGACCCAGTACTTC. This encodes CASSFMILAGPVQETQYF.

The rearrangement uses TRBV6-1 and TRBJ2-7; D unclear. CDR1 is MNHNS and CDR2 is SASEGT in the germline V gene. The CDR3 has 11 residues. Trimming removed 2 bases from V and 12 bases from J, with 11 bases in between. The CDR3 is CASSEHSRRYF. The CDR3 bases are TGTGCCAGCAGTGAACACAGTCGCAGGTACTTC.

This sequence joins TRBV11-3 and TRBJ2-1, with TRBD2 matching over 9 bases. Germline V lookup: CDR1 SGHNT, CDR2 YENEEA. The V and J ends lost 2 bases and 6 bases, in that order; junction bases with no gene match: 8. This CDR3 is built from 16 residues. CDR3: CASSLSAGGPGNEQFF. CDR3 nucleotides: TGTGCCAGCAGCTTAAGCGCGGGAGGGCCCGGCAATGAGCAGTTCTTC.

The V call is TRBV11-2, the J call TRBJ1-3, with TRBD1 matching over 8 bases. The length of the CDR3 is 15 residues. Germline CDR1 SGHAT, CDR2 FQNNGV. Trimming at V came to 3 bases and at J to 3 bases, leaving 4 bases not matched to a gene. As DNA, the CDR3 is TGTGCCAGCAGCTTTCCAGGGGGCGTTGGAAACACCATATATTTT. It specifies CASSFPGGVGNTIYF.

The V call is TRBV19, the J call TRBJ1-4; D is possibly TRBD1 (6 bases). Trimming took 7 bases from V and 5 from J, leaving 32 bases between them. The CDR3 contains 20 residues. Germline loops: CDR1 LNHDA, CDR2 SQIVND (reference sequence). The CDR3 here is CASIWSPVTHRDTGNEKLFF. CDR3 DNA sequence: TGTGCCAGTATTTGGTCCCCCGTCACACACCGGGACACCGGGAATGAAAAACTGTTTTTT.